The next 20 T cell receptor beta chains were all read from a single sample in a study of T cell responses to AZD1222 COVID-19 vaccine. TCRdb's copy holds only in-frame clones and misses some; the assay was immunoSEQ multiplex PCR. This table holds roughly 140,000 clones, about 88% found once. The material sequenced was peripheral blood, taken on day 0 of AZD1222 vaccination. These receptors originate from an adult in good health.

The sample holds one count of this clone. Here the CDR3 DNA reads TGTGCCAGCAGTTACACGAAGGCTAGCGGCTACAATGAGCAGTTCTTC. Its translation: CASSYTKASGYNEQFF. The chain couples TRBV6-5 to TRBJ2-1, with 7 positions matching TRBD2. The V and J ends lost 2 bases and 3 bases, in that order; junction bases with no gene match: 7. The CDR3 is 16 amino acids. Germline V gives CDR1 MNHEY, CDR2 SVGAGI.

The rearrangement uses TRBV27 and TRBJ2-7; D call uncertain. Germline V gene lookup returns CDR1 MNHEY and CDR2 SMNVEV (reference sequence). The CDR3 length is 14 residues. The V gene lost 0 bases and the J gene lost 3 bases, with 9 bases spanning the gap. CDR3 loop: CASSLSGPSYEQYF. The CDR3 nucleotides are TGTGCCAGCAGTTTATCCGGTCCTAGCTACGAGCAGTACTTC.

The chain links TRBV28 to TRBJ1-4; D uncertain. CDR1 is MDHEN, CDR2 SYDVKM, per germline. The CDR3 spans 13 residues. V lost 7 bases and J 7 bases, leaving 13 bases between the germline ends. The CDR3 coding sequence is TGTGCCAGCACACTCCCCGGAGGTGAAAAACTGTTTTTT. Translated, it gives CASTLPGGEKLFF.

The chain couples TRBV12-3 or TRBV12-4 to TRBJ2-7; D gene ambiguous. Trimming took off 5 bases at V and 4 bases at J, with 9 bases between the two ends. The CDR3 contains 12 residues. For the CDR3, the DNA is TGTGCCAGCAGTCCTCAAAAATACGAGCAGTACTTC. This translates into CASSPQKYEQYF.

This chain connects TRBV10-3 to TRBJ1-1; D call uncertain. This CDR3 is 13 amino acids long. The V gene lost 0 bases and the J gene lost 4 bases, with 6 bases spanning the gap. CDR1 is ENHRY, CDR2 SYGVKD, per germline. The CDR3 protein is CAISESGSTEAFF. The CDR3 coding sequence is TGTGCCATCAGTGAGTCCGGTTCCACTGAAGCTTTCTTT.

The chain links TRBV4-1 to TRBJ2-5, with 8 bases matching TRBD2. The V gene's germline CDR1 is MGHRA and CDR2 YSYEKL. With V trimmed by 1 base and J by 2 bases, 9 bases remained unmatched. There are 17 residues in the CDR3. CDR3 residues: CASSQGSGGPKQETQYF. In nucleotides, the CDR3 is TGCGCCAGCAGCCAAGGGTCGGGGGGGCCGAAACAAGAGACCCAGTACTTC.

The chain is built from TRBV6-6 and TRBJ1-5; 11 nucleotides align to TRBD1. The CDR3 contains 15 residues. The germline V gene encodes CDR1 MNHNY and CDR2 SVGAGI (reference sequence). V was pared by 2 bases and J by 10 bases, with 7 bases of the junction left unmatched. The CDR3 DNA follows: TGTGCCAGCAGTTACACTGGGACAGGGGGTTTTCCCCAGCATTTT. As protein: CASSYTGTGGFPQHF.

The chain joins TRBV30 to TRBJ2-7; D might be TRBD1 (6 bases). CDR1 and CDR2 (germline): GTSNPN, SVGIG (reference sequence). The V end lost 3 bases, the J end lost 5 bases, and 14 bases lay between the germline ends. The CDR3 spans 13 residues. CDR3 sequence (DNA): TGTGCCTGGAGCGCACAGGGTGCCCACGAGCAGTACTTC. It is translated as CAWSAQGAHEQYF.

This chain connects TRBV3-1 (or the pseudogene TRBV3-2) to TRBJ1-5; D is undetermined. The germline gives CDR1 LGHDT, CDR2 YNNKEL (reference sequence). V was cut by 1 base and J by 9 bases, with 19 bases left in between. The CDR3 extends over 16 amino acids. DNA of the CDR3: TGTGCCAGCAGCCAAGGAGCCGGGGTGGGTAGTGGGCCCCAGCATTTT. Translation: CASSQGAGVGSGPQHF.

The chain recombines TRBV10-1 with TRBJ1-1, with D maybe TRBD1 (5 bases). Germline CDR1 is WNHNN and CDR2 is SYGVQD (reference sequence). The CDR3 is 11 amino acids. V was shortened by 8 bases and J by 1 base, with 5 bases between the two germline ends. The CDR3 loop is CASQGNTEAFF. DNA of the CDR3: TGCGCCAGCCAGGGGAACACTGAAGCTTTCTTT.

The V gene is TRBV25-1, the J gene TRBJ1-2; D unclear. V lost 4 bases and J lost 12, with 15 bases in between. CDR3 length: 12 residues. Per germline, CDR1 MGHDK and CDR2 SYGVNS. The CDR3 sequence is CASSVAGRSHTF. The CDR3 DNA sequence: TGTGCCAGCAGTGTCGCTGGACGGAGTCACACCTTC.

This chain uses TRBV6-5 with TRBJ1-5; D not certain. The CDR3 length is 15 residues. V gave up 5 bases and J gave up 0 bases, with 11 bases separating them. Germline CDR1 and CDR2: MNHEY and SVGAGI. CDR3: CASSSLGFSNQPQHF. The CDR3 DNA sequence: TGTGCCAGCAGTAGCCTAGGGTTTAGCAATCAGCCCCAGCATTTT.

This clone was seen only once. CDR3: CASGFMGQETQYF. The DNA of the CDR3 is TGCGCCAGCGGGTTTATGGGTCAAGAGACCCAGTACTTC. V is TRBV5-1 and J is TRBJ2-5, with D unclear. CDR3 length: 13 amino acids. Germline CDR1 reads SGHRS; CDR2 reads YFSETQ. The V gene lost 7 bases and the J gene lost 2 bases, with 12 bases spanning the gap.

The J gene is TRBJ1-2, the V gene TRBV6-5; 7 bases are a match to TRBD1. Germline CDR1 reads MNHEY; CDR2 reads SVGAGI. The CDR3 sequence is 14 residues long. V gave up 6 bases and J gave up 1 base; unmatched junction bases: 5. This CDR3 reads CASRYRGGNYGYTF. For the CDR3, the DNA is TGTGCCAGCAGGTACAGGGGTGGTAACTATGGCTACACCTTC.

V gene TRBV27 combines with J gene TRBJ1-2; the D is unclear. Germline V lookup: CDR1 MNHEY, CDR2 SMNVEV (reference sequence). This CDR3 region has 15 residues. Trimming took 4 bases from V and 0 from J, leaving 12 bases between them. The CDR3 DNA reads TGTGCCAGCAGTTCAGCAGATAACTCTAACTATGGCTACACCTTC. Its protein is CASSSADNSNYGYTF.

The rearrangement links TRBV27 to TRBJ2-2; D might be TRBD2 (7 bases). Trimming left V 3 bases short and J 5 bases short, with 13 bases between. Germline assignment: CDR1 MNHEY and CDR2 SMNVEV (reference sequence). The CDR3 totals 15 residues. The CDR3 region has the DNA TGTGCCAGCAGTTTCGGGGGGCTAAGAACCGGGGAGCTGTTTTTT. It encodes CASSFGGLRTGELFF.

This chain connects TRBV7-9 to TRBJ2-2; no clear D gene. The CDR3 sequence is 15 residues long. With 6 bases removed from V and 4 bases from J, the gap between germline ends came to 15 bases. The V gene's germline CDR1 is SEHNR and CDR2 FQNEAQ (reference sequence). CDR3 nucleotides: TGTGCCAGCAGGCCGATAAGCAGAGGCACCGGGGAGCTGTTTTTT. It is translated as CASRPISRGTGELFF.

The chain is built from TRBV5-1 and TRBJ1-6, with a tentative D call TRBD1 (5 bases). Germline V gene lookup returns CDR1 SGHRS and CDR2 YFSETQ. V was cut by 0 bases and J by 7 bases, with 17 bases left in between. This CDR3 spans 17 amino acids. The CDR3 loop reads CASSLVGGVPFNSPLHF. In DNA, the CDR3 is TGCGCCAGCAGCTTGGTCGGAGGGGTCCCTTTCAATTCACCCCTCCACTTT.

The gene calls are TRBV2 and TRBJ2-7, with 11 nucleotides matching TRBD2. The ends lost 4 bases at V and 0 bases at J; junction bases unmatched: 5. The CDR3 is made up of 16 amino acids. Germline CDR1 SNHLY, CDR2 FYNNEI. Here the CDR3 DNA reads TGTGCCAGCAGTGTGGGGACTAGCGGACTCTCCTACGAGCAGTACTTC. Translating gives CASSVGTSGLSYEQYF. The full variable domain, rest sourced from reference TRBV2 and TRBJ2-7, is EPEVTQTPSHQVTQMGQEVILRCVPISNHLYFYWYRQILGQKVEFLVSFYNNEISEKSEIFDDQFSVERPDGSNFTLKIRSTKLEDSAMYFCASSVGTSGLSYEQYFGPGTRLTVT.

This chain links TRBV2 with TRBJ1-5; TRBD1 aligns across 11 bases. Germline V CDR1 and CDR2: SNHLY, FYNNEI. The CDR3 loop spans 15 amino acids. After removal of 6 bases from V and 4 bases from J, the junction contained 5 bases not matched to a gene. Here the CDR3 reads CASRAGTGGNQPQHF. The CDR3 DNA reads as TGTGCCAGCAGAGCTGGGACAGGGGGGAATCAGCCCCAGCATTTT.